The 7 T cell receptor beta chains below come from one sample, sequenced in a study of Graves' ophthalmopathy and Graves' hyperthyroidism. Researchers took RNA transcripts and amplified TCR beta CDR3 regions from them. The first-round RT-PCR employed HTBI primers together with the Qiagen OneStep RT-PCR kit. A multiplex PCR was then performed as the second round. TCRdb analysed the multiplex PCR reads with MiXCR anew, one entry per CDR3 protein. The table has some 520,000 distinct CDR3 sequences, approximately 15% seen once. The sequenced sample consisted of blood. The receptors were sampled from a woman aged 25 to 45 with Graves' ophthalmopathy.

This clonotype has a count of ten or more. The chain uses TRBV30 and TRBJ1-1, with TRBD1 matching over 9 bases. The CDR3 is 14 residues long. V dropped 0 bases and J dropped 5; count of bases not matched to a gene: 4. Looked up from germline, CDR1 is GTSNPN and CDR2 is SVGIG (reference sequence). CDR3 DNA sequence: TGTGCCTGGAGTGTGACAGGGGGACGGACTGAAGCTTTCTTT. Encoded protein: CAWSVTGGRTEAFF.

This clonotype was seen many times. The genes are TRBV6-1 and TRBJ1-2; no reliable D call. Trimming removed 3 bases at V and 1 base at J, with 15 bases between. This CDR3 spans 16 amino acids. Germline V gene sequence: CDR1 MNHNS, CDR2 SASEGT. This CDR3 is CASSDSWSDFNYGYTF. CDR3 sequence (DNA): TGTGCCAGCAGTGATTCTTGGAGCGATTTTAACTATGGCTACACCTTC.

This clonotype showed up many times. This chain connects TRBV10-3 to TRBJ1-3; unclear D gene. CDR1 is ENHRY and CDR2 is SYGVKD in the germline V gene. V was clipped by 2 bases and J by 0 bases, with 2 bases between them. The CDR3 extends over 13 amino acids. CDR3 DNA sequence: TGTGCCATCAGTGAGAGCTCTGGAAACACCATATATTTT. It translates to CAISESSGNTIYF.

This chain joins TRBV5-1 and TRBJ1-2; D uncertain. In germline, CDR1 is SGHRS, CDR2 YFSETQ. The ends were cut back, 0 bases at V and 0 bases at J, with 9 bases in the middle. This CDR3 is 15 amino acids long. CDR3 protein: CASSLERGPNYGYTF. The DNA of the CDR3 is TGCGCCAGCAGCTTGGAGCGTGGTCCTAACTATGGCTACACCTTC.

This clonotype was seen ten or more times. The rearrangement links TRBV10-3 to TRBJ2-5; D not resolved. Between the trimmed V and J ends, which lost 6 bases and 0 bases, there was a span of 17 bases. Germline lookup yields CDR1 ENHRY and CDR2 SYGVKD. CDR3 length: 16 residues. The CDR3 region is CAIRRTTGMDQETQYF. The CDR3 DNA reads TGTGCCATCAGGAGAACAACCGGAATGGACCAAGAGACCCAGTACTTC.

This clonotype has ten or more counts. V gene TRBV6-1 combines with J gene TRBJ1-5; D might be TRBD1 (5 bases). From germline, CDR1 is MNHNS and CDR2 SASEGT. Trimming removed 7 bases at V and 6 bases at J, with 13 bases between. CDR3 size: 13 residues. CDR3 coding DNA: TGTGCCAGCACCTCAAGGGACCCTCAGCCCCAGCATTTT. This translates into CASTSRDPQPQHF.

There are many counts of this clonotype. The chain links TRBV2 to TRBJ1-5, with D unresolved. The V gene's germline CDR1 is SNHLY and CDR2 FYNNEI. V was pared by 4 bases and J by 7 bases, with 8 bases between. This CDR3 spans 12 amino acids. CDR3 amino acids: CASSASEQPQHF. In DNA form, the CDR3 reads TGTGCCAGCAGTGCTTCAGAACAGCCCCAGCATTTT.